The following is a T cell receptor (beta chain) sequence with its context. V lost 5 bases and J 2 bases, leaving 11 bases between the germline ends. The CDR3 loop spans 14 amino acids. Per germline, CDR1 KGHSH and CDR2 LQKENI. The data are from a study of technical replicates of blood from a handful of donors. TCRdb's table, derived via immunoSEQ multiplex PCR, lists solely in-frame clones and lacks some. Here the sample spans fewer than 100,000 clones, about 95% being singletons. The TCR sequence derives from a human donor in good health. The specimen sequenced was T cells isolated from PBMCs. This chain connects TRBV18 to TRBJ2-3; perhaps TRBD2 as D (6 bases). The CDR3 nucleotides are TGTGCCAGCTCAATTCGGGGGTTCACAGATACGCAGTATTTT. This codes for CASSIRGFTDTQYF.